This T cell receptor beta chain was recovered during a study of vaccination and CD4 T cells after COVID-19. In the case of this clonotype: The antigen is not known.

Treatment meaning: roughly ten-day PBMC culture with coronavirus spike peptide pools or control peptides (ViraFEST assay). Per-well cultures of two million PBMCs received about 10 IU/ml IL-2 and approximately 9.1 ug/ml peptide pools. Cultured CD4+ T cell DNA underwent sequencing with the Oncomine TCR Beta short-read assay. After culture, CD4+ T cells served as the source for genomic DNA extraction. One entry per CDR3 protein, called by TCRdb with MiXCR from the PCR reads. The sample carries about 9,100 distinct CDR3 sequences, more than 55% recorded once. The sample comprised CD4+ T cells from blood, cultured in vitro. The clonotype originates from a human donor who had recovered from COVID-19.

In DNA, the CDR3 is TGTGCCAGCAGCCAAGGGATAGGGGACAGTGAAGCTTTCTTT. Translated: CASSQGIGDSEAFF. V is TRBV4-2 and J is TRBJ1-1, with 7 bases that match TRBD1. Germline V gene lookup returns CDR1 LGHNA and CDR2 YNFKEQ. This CDR3 contains 14 residues. The V segment lost 1 base and the J segment 7 bases; nucleotides outside the gene matches: 6.